The 20 T cell receptor beta chains reported below all come from one sample, sequenced in a study of beta chain features in type 1 diabetes. TCRB transcripts that were expressed got sequenced, as all of the isolated RNA had been reverse transcribed. Repertoires were generated with immunoSEQ multiplex PCR, while TCRdb's copy carries only in-frame clones and drops some. The repertoire has some 150,000 clones, roughly 10% of them found once; the top ten carry roughly 2%. The sample comprised central memory CD4+ T cells from blood. The receptors come from a man between 18 and 29 years old in good health.

The rearrangement uses TRBV10-2 and TRBJ2-7; possible D gene TRBD2, 5 bases. Per the germline V gene, CDR1 is WSHSY and CDR2 is SAAADI. The CDR3 length is 13 residues. V was trimmed by 6 bases and J by 2 bases, leaving 11 bases between them. The CDR3 nucleotides read TGCGCCAGCAGATCCCTAGCCGCCTACGAGCAGTACTTC. This translates into CASRSLAAYEQYF.

This clone was counted only a few times. The chain couples TRBV7-3 to TRBJ1-2; TRBD1 agrees at 9 bases. V lost 4 bases to trimming and J lost 4 bases; unmatched junction nucleotides: 7. Germline CDR1 is SGHTA and CDR2 is FQGTGA. The CDR3 length is 15 residues. This chain's CDR3 is CASSSQGASGYGYTF. CDR3 sequence (DNA): TGTGCCAGCAGCTCACAGGGGGCTTCGGGCTATGGCTACACCTTC. The variable domain in full, with the rest retrieved from reference TRBV7-3 and TRBJ1-2, is GAGVSQTPSNKVTEKGKYVELRCDPISGHTALYWYRQSLGQGPEFLIYFQGTGAADDSGLPNDRFFAVRPEGSVSTLKIQRTERGDSAVYLCASSSQGASGYGYTFGSGTRLTVV.

This clone was counted a few times. V usage is TRBV25-1 and J usage is TRBJ2-1, with 8 positions matching TRBD2. Germline CDR1 is MGHDK and CDR2 is SYGVNS. The CDR3 consists of 16 residues. V gave up 5 bases and J gave up 6 bases; unmatched junction bases: 12. The CDR3, as DNA: TGTGCCAGCAGTTGGGACGGGAGGGCCTCCGGCAATGAGCAGTTCTTC. This translates into CASSWDGRASGNEQFF. Using reference TRBV25-1 and TRBJ2-1 for the parts outside the CDR3, the full variable domain is EADIYQTPRYLVIGTGKKITLECSQTMGHDKMYWYQQDPGMELHLIHYSYGVNSTEKGDLSSESTVSRIRTEHFPLTLESARPSHTSQYLCASSWDGRASGNEQFFGPGTRLTVL.

This clone was recorded many times. V and J are TRBV10-3 and TRBJ1-1; D not certain. The CDR3 is 13 amino acids. The V and J ends lost 7 bases and 5 bases respectively, with 14 bases between them. Germline CDR1 and CDR2: ENHRY and SYGVKD. CDR3 region: CAITELPGTEAFF. The CDR3 DNA reads TGTGCCATCACCGAACTCCCGGGTACTGAAGCTTTCTTT.

The chain recombines TRBV9 with TRBJ2-3, with 7 bases fitting TRBD2. The germline V gene encodes CDR1 SGDLS and CDR2 YYNGEE. The junction had 7 bases not matched to a gene; V was cut back by 0 bases and J by 3 bases. The CDR3 extends over 16 amino acids. CDR3 residues: CASSVAKTGGTDTQYF. The CDR3 DNA is TGTGCCAGCAGCGTAGCTAAAACGGGGGGAACAGATACGCAGTATTTT.

This chain links TRBV7-2 with TRBJ2-5; 13 positions match TRBD2. The V and J ends lost 4 bases and 4 bases, in that order; junction bases with no gene match: 15. CDR3 length: 19 residues. CDR1 is SGHTA and CDR2 is FQGNSA in the germline V gene. The chain's CDR3 is CASSSRGMGLAGKLETQYF. In DNA, the CDR3 is TGTGCCAGCAGCTCCAGGGGTATGGGACTAGCGGGGAAATTAGAGACCCAGTACTTC.

The chain employs TRBV7-2 and TRBJ2-7; unclear D gene. V was pared by 0 bases and J by 7 bases, with 4 bases between. CDR1 and CDR2 from the germline V gene are SGHTA and FQGNSA. The CDR3 extends over 11 amino acids. This CDR3 reads CASSLAREQYF. The CDR3, as DNA: TGTGCCAGCAGCTTAGCGCGGGAGCAGTACTTC.

This clone turned up a few times. The rearrangement uses TRBV4-2 and TRBJ2-3; D gene ambiguous. The V end was cut by 0 bases, the J end by 6 bases, with 19 bases between. CDR3 length: 17 residues. Germline loops: CDR1 LGHNA, CDR2 YNFKEQ. As DNA, the CDR3 is TGTGCCAGCAGCCAAGAGGAATTATTCAGTGGTCAGGATACGCAGTATTTT. It yields the protein CASSQEELFSGQDTQYF.

This clone was recorded many times. The genes are TRBV19 and TRBJ2-1; 7 nucleotides agree with TRBD1. Trimming cost V 5 bases and J 8 bases; bases outside gene matches: 9. CDR3 size: 14 residues. The germline V gene encodes CDR1 LNHDA and CDR2 SQIVND (reference sequence). CDR3 residues: CASSRQGAGDEQFF. CDR3 nucleotide sequence: TGTGCCAGTAGTCGACAGGGCGCCGGAGATGAGCAGTTCTTC.

This clone turned up a few times. The V and J genes are TRBV25-1 and TRBJ2-7; D possibly corresponds to TRBD2 (6 bases). The CDR3 loop spans 12 amino acids. Trimming stripped 7 bases from V and 1 base from J, with 8 bases between. Per germline, CDR1 MGHDK and CDR2 SYGVNS. CDR3 in DNA: TGTGCCAGCACGGGGAGGTCCTACGAGCAGTACTTC. As protein: CASTGRSYEQYF.

V gene TRBV6-6 combines with J gene TRBJ2-5, with TRBD2 matching 10 bases. CDR1 is MNHNY and CDR2 is SVGAGI in the germline V gene (reference sequence). V lost 6 bases and J lost 1; bases outside the gene matches: 5. The CDR3 sequence is 15 residues long. The CDR3: CASSPLAGFQETQYF. CDR3 nucleotides: TGTGCCAGCAGCCCACTAGCGGGGTTCCAAGAGACCCAGTACTTC.

This chain connects TRBV28 to TRBJ1-1; unclear D gene. V dropped 5 bases and J dropped 3 bases, with 13 bases sitting between them. This CDR3 is 14 amino acids long. Germline loops: CDR1 MDHEN, CDR2 SYDVKM. CDR3 sequence (DNA): TGTGCCAGCAGTCGACCCCAGAGGGACACTGAAGCTTTCTTT. Translation gives CASSRPQRDTEAFF.

In this sample, this clone turned up a few times. The chain links TRBV6-1 to TRBJ2-7; D tentatively reads TRBD1 or TRBD2 (5 bases each). Per the germline V gene, CDR1 is MNHNS and CDR2 is SASEGT. The CDR3 spans 13 residues. Trimming shortened V by 10 bases and J by 2 bases, and 15 bases separated the two germline ends. CDR3 protein: CAIWDPRAYEQYF. The DNA for the CDR3 is TGTGCCATTTGGGACCCGAGGGCCTACGAGCAGTACTTC.

This clone was detected only a few times. Since a much larger clone is just one base distant, this may be a read error. CDR3 amino acids: CASSPGLAGADTQYF. The CDR3 DNA reads as TGTGCCAGCAGCCCCGGACTAGCGGGAGCAGATACGCAGTATTTT. This rearrangement joins TRBV11-1 to TRBJ2-3; 13 nucleotides agree with TRBD2. The CDR3 totals 15 residues. Unmatched junction bases numbered 3, after V lost 5 bases and J lost 4 bases. Germline CDR1 is SGHAT and CDR2 is FQDESV (reference sequence).

This rearrangement joins TRBV28 to TRBJ2-2; D unresolved. This CDR3 comprises 12 residues. Trimming took off 8 bases at V and 7 bases at J, with 11 bases between the two ends. CDR1 and CDR2 from the germline V gene are MDHEN and SYDVKM. The CDR3 is CASGPRVGELFF. The DNA for the CDR3 is TGTGCCAGCGGCCCACGGGTCGGGGAGCTGTTTTTT.

The chain couples TRBV5-1 to TRBJ2-3; D possibly corresponds to TRBD1 (7 bases). The V gene lost 0 bases and the J gene lost 3 bases, with 11 bases spanning the gap. Germline V gene lookup returns CDR1 SGHRS and CDR2 YFSETQ. The CDR3 totals 15 residues. The CDR3 region has the DNA TGCGCCAGCAGCTTGGAACAGGGGAGGACAGATACGCAGTATTTT. Amino acids: CASSLEQGRTDTQYF. The whole variable domain, filled in from reference TRBV5-1 and TRBJ2-3, reads KAGVTQTPRYLIKTRGQQVTLSCSPISGHRSVSWYQQTPGQGLQFLFEYFSETQRNKGNFPGRFSGRQFSNSRSEMNVSTLELGDSALYLCASSLEQGRTDTQYFGPGTRLTVL.

Here the CDR3 reads CASSVEPQGGELFF. The CDR3 DNA is TGTGCCAGCAGCGTAGAACCCCAAGGGGGGGAGCTGTTTTTT. The chain combines TRBV9 with TRBJ2-2; D gene unclear. Trimming stripped 0 bases from V and 8 bases from J, with 11 bases between. This CDR3 spans 14 amino acids. Germline assignment: CDR1 SGDLS and CDR2 YYNGEE.

This clone was seen more than once but under ten times. This chain connects TRBV28 to TRBJ2-5, with D perhaps matching TRBD1 (6 bases). Trimming cost V 6 bases and J 2 bases, with 16 bases left between them. The germline V gene encodes CDR1 MDHEN and CDR2 SYDVKM. This CDR3 has 15 amino acids. CDR3 sequence (DNA): TGTGCCAGCAGCCTACTAGGGGGACCACAAGAGACCCAGTACTTC. Its protein product is CASSLLGGPQETQYF. The variable domain in full, with the rest retrieved from reference TRBV28 and TRBJ2-5, is DVKVTQSSRYLVKRTGEKVFLECVQDMDHENMFWYRQDPGLGLRLIYFSYDVKMKEKGDIPEGYSVSREKKERFSLILESASTNQTSMYLCASSLLGGPQETQYFGPGTRLLVL.

The table lists this clone with a few counts. This chain joins TRBV18 and TRBJ2-7; D is ambiguous. The germline gives CDR1 KGHSH, CDR2 LQKENI. CDR3 length: 15 residues. V was clipped by 2 bases and J by 4 bases, with 15 bases between them. The chain's CDR3 is CASSPRASNKYEQYF. The CDR3 region has the DNA TGTGCCAGCTCACCAAGGGCGTCCAACAAGTACGAGCAGTACTTC.

This clone was detected only a few times. The chain links TRBV7-9 to TRBJ1-1; 7 bases match TRBD1. Per the germline V gene, CDR1 is SEHNR and CDR2 is FQNEAQ (reference sequence). The V segment lost 3 bases and the J segment 3 bases; nucleotides outside the gene matches: 7. This CDR3 contains 15 residues. CDR3: CASSFGTARDTEAFF. The DNA for the CDR3 is TGTGCCAGCAGCTTCGGGACAGCGAGGGACACTGAAGCTTTCTTT.